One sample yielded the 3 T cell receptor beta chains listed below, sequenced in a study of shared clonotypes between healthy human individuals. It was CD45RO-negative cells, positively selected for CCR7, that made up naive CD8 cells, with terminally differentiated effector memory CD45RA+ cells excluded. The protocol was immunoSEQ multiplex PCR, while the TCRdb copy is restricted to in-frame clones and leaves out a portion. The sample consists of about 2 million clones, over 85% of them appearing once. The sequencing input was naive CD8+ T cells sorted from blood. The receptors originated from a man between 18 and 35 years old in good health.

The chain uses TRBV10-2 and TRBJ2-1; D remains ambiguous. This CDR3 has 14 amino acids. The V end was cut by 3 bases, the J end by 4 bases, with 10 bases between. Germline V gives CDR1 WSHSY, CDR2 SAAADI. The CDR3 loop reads CASSERVIYNEQFF. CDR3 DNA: TGCGCCAGCAGTGAAAGGGTAATTTACAATGAGCAGTTCTTC.

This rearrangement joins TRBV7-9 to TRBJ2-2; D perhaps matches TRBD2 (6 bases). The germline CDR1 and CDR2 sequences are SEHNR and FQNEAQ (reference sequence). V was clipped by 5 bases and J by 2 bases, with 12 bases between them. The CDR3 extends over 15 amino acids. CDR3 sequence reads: CASSGWGLNTGELFF. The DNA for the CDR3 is TGTGCCAGCAGCGGATGGGGACTCAACACCGGGGAGCTGTTTTTT.

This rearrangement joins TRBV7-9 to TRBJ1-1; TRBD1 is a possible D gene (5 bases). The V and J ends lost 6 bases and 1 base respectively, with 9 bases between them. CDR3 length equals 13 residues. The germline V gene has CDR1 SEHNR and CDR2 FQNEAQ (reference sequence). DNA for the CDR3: TGTGCCAGCAGAAATAGGGGGAACACTGAAGCTTTCTTT. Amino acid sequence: CASRNRGNTEAFF.